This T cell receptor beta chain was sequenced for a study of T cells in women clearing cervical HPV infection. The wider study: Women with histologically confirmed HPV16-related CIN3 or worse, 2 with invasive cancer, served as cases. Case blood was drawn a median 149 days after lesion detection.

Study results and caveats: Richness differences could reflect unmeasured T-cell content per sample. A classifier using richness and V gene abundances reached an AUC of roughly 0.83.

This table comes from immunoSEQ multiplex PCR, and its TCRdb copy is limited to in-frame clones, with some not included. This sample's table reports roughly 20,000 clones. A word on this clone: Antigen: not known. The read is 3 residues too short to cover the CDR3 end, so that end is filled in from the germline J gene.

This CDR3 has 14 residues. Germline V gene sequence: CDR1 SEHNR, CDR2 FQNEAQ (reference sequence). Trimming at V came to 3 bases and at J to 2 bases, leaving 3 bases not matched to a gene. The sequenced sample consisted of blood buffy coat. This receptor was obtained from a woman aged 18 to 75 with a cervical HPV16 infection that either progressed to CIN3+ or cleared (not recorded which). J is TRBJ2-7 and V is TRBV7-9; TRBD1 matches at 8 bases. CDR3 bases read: TGTGCCAGCAGCTTGACAGGGGTCGCCTACGAG. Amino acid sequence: CASSLTGVAYE. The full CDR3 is CASSLTGVAYEQYF.